The clone carrying this T cell receptor (beta chain) was counted only a few times. Its antigen remains unknown. V was clipped by 4 bases and J by 4 bases, with 16 bases between them. The CDR3 covers 15 residues. The germline V gene encodes CDR1 DFQATT and CDR2 SNEGSKA (reference sequence). This sample was taken from a study of T cells in Graves' hyperthyroidism and ophthalmopathy. Study results and limitations: A model using 13 V-J features told ophthalmopathy apart from stable hyperthyroidism.

PBMCs came from more than 9 ml fresh peripheral blood. There were TCR beta CDR3 regions amplified from RNA transcripts. Primed by the HTBI set, a first-round RT-PCR was run on the TCR CDR3. TCRdb processed the multiplex PCR reads anew with MiXCR; each CDR3 protein has one entry. The sample lists a few hundred thousand distinct CDR3 sequences, about 15% occurring once. Source material: blood. The sequence came from a woman aged 30 to 39 with Graves' ophthalmopathy. V and J are TRBV20-1 and TRBJ2-2; the D gene could be TRBD1 or TRBD2 (6 bases each). The CDR3 here is CSAIPGEVGTGELFF. Written as DNA, the CDR3 is TGCAGTGCTATTCCAGGGGAGGTCGGCACCGGGGAGCTGTTTTTT.